This T cell receptor (beta chain) comes out of a study of spatial heterogeneity in lung cancer. Study-level points and caveats: The study found that expanded intratumoral alpha and beta TCR counts tracked tumor mutation counts.

Time point of the sample: sample taken at primary tumor resection. This clonotype was seen a few times. Its antigen is unidentified. The library was built for alpha chains, so this beta chain is an off-target read and its size means little. Every TCR cDNA molecule bore a unique molecular identifier. TCRdb used MiXCR to reprocess the 5' RACE reads, holding one entry per CDR3 protein. Here the sample spans about 14,000 distinct CDR3 sequences, around 4.7% being singletons. CDR3 length equals 12 residues. Germline values: CDR1 SNHLY, CDR2 FYNNEI. V shed 8 bases and J shed 2 bases, with 9 bases lying between them.

The clonotype originates from a female donor with early-stage non-small cell lung cancer. The chain employs TRBV2 and TRBJ2-5, with D maybe TRBD1 (6 bases). The input for sequencing was lung tumor tissue, taken at surgery. This chain's CDR3 is CASLGQQETQYF. CDR3 nucleotide sequence: TGTGCCAGCCTAGGACAGCAAGAGACCCAGTACTTC. The entire variable domain, with the rest obtained from reference TRBV2 and TRBJ2-5, is as follows: EPEVTQTPSHQVTQMGQEVILRCVPISNHLYFYWYRQILGQKVEFLVSFYNNEISEKSEIFDDQFSVERPDGSNFTLKIRSTKLEDSAMYFCASLGQQETQYFGPGTRLLVL.